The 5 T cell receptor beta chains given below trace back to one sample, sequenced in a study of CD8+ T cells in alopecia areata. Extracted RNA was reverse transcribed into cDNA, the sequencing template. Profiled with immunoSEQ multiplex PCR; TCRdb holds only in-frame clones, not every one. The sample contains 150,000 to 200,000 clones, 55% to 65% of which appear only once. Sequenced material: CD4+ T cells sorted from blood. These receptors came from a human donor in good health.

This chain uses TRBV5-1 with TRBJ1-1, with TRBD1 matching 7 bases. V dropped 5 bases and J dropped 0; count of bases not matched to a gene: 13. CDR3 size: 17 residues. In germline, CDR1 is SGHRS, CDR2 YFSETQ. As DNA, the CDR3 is TGCGCCAGCAGTCTGCGGGGACGACAGGGATTGAACACTGAAGCTTTCTTT. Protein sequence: CASSLRGRQGLNTEAFF.

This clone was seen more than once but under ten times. The chain's CDR3 is CASSLTAALSYNEQFF. CDR3 nucleotide sequence: TGTGCCAGCAGCTTAACAGCGGCCCTTTCCTACAATGAGCAGTTCTTC. V usage is TRBV7-2 and J usage is TRBJ2-1; D might be TRBD2 (5 bases). Trimming took off 2 bases at V and 1 base at J, with 12 bases between the two ends. From germline, CDR1 is SGHTA and CDR2 FQGNSA. CDR3 length: 16 amino acids.

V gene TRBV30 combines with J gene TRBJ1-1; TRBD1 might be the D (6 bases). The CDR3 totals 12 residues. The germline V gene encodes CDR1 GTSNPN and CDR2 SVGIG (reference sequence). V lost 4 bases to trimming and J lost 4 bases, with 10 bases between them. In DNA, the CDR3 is TGTGCCTGGACTCCGGACAGCACTGAAGCTTTCTTT. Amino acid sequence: CAWTPDSTEAFF.

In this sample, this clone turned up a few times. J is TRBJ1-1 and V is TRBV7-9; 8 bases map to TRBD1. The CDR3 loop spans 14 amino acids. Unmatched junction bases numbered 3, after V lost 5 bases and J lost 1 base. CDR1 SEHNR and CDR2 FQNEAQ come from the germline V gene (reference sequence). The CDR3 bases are TGTGCCAGCAGCCTGACAGGGGCGAACACTGAAGCTTTCTTT. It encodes CASSLTGANTEAFF.

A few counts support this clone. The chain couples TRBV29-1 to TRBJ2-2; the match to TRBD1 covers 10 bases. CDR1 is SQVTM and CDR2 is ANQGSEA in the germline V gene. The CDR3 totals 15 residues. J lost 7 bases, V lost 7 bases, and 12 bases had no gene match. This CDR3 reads CSAMGRQGAFGELFF. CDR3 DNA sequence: TGCAGCGCCATGGGGAGACAGGGGGCTTTCGGGGAGCTGTTTTTT.